This T cell receptor (beta chain) was captured by sequencing in a study of cytomegalovirus exposure and HLA in healthy donors. About the research overall: The same platform as the roughly 670 first-cohort repertoires was used for the 90 to 150 validation repertoires, a later analysis reported.

Concerning this clone: Its target is unknown.

Regarding the study as a whole: According to a subsequent analysis, TCR clusters identified in the first cohort showed a tendency to co-occur across the roughly 130 validation repertoires. A few chains tied to CMV proved CMV antigen-specific in vitro. The majority of TCR sequences were rare, yet some public TCRs appeared in many donors.

Using immunoSEQ multiplex PCR, the repertoire was profiled, and TCRdb retains in-frame clones only, with some absent. Seen here are hundreds of thousands of clones, around 86% observed once, and the top ten hold 0.8% to 0.85%. This TCR came from a woman aged 18 to 35 in good health and CMV-seronegative. Sequences were obtained from PBMCs.

The CDR3 sequence: CASSPAAGTGNEQYF. The CDR3 DNA follows: TGTGCCAGCAGCCCAGCGGCCGGGACAGGGAACGAGCAGTACTTC. The chain joins TRBV7-6 to TRBJ2-7, with 9 positions matching TRBD1. With 5 bases clipped from V and 5 bases from J, the junction kept 10 bases outside the gene matches. The CDR3 consists of 15 residues. Germline CDR1 reads SGHVS; CDR2 reads FNYEAQ.